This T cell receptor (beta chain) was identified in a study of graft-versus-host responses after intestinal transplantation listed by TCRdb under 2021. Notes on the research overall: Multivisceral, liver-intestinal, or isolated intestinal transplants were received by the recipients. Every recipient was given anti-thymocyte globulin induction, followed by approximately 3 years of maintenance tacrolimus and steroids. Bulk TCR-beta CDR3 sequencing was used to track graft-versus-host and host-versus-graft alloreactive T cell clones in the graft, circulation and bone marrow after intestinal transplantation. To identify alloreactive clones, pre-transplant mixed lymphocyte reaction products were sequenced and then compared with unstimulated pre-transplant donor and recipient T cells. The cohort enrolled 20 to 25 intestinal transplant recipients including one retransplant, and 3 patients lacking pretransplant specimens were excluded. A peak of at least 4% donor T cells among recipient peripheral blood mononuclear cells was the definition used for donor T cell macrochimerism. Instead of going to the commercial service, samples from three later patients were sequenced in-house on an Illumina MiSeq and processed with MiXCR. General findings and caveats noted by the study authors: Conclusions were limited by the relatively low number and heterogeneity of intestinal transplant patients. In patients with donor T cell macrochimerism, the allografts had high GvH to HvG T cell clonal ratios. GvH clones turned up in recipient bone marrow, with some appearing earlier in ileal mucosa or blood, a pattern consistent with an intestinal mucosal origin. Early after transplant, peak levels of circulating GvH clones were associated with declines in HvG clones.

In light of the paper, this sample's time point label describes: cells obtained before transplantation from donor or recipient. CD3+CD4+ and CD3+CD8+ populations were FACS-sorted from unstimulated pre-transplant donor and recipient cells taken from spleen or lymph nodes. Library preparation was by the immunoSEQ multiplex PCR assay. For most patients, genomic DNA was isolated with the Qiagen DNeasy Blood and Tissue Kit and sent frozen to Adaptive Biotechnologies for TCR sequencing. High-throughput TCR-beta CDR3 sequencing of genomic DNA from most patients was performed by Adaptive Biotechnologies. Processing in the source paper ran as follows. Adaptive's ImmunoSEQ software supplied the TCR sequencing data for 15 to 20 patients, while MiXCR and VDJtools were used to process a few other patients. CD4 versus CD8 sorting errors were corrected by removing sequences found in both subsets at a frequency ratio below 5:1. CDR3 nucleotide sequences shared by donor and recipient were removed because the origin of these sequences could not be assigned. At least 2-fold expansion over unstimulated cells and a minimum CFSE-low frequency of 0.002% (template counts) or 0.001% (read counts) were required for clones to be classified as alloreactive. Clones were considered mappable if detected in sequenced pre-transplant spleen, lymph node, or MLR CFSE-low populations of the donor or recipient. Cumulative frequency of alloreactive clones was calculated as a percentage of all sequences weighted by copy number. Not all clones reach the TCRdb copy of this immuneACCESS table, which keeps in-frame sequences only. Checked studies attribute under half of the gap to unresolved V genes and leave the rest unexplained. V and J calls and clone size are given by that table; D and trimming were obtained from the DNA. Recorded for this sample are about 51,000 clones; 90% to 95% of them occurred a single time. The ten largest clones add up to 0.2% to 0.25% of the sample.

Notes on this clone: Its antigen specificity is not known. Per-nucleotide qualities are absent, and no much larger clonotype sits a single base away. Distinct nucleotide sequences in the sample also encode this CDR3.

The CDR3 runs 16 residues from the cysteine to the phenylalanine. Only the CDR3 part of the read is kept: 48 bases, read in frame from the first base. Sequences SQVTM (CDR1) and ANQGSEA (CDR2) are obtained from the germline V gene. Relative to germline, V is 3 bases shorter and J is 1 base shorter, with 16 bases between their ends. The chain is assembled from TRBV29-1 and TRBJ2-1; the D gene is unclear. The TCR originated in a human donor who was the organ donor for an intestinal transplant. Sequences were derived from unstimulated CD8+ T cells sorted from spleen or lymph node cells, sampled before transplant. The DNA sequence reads TGCAGCGTTGATCAAGAGGCTAGTCGGTCCTACAATGAGCAGTTCTTC. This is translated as CSVDQEASRSYNEQFF.